The 10 T cell receptor beta chains listed next were all sequenced from one sample in a study of cytomegalovirus exposure and HLA in healthy donors. The primer mix had 60 Vbeta and 13 Jbeta primers. Libraries were prepared by immunoSEQ multiplex PCR; TCRdb keeps only in-frame clonotypes and omits some of them. The data hold more than 150,000 clones, with around four fifths observed a single time. The sequenced sample consisted of PBMCs. These receptors originate from a woman between 45 and 65 years old in good health and CMV-seropositive.

Note on this clone: The sample has other DNA sequences that encode this CDR3 too. The V call is TRBV6-6, the J call TRBJ2-5; possible D gene TRBD1, 7 bases. V lost 5 bases to trimming and J lost 7 bases, with 11 bases between them. The CDR3 is made up of 12 amino acids. Germline V gives CDR1 MNHNY, CDR2 SVGAGI (reference sequence). CDR3 bases: TGTGCCAGCAGTAGCCAGGGGGGGACCCAGTACTTC. Amino acids: CASSSQGGTQYF.

This clone was detected a few times. J is TRBJ1-1 and V is TRBV28, with a weak D call TRBD1 (5 bases). This CDR3 spans 12 amino acids. Deletions cut 7 bases from V and 4 bases from J, with 10 bases between. The germline V gene has CDR1 MDHEN and CDR2 SYDVKM. In nucleotides, the CDR3 is TGTGCCAGCAATCAGGGAAGCACTGAAGCTTTCTTT. Translation gives CASNQGSTEAFF.

The chain links TRBV2 to TRBJ2-5; 7 nucleotides match TRBD1. The CDR3 consists of 13 residues. Germline trimming cut 4 bases from V and 5 bases from J; bases unmatched to any gene: 4. Looked up from germline, CDR1 is SNHLY and CDR2 is FYNNEI. CDR3 residues: CASSVQGLETQYF. In DNA, the CDR3 is TGTGCCAGCAGTGTACAGGGGTTGGAGACCCAGTACTTC.

This chain connects TRBV7-2 to TRBJ2-7, with 11 bases that match TRBD2. Per germline, CDR1 SGHTA and CDR2 FQGNSA. The CDR3 has 15 amino acids. Germline trimming cut 0 bases from V and 3 bases from J; bases unmatched to any gene: 1. CDR3 amino acids: CASSLAGTSGYEQYF. CDR3 DNA: TGTGCCAGCAGCTTAGCGGGGACTAGCGGCTACGAGCAGTACTTC.

The rearrangement joins TRBV11-3 to TRBJ2-5; 8 nucleotides line up with TRBD2. The ends lost 1 base at V and 2 bases at J; junction bases unmatched: 6. Germline CDR1 and CDR2: SGHNT and YENEEA. This CDR3 has 16 residues. The CDR3, as DNA: TGTGCCAGCAGCTTAGGGGGACTAGGCAATCAAGAGACCCAGTACTTC. Residues: CASSLGGLGNQETQYF.

This chain links TRBV5-1 with TRBJ2-1; 10 positions agree with TRBD1. CDR3 length: 16 amino acids. Looked up from germline, CDR1 is SGHRS and CDR2 is YFSETQ. The trim removed 5 bases at V and 3 bases at J, leaving 8 bases unmatched. The CDR3 is CASRPLRDRGYNEQFF. Written as DNA, the CDR3 is TGCGCCAGCAGACCCCTCCGGGACAGGGGCTACAATGAGCAGTTCTTC.

The sample holds a few counts of this clone. The chain employs TRBV29-1 and TRBJ1-2; no reliable D call. This CDR3 comprises 10 residues. Trimming took off 3 bases at V and 8 bases at J, with 7 bases between the two ends. Germline V gene sequence: CDR1 SQVTM, CDR2 ANQGSEA. CDR3 amino acids: CSVDPGGYTF. The CDR3 region has the DNA TGCAGCGTTGACCCAGGCGGCTACACCTTC.

This rearrangement joins TRBV7-2 to TRBJ1-1, with D possibly being TRBD1 (5 bases). CDR1 SGHTA and CDR2 FQGNSA come from the germline V gene. The CDR3 has 15 amino acids. The germline V and J ends were trimmed by 4 bases and 1 base, with 13 bases remaining between them. The CDR3 nucleotides are TGTGCCAGCAGCTCCCTCAGCGGGGGGAACACTGAAGCTTTCTTT. Amino acid sequence: CASSSLSGGNTEAFF.

The gene calls are TRBV5-5 and TRBJ1-2; TRBD1 is a possible D gene (6 bases). This CDR3 contains 16 residues. Germline-derived CDR1 and CDR2 are SGHKS and YYEKEE (reference sequence). V lost 0 bases to trimming and J lost 3 bases, with 15 bases between them. The DNA for the CDR3 is TGTGCCAGCAGCTTGGGGGGGCAGGGAAGAGACTATGGCTACACCTTC. It codes for CASSLGGQGRDYGYTF.

The rearrangement uses TRBV5-6 and TRBJ2-3, with TRBD1 as a possible D gene (5 bases). Per the germline V gene, CDR1 is SGHDT and CDR2 is YYEEEE. Trimming pared 0 bases from V and 6 bases from J, leaving 11 bases between. This CDR3 comprises 14 residues. CDR3 residues: CASSLGGAGDTQYF. For the CDR3, the DNA is TGTGCCAGCAGCTTGGGTGGGGCCGGTGATACGCAGTATTTT.